The 21 T cell receptor beta chains in this list originate from one sample, sequenced in a study of OX40 agonist ivuxolimab in advanced cancers. Profiling relied on immunoSEQ multiplex PCR, and the TCRdb table lists in-frame clones only, not all of them. The sample has under 55,000 clones; roughly nine tenths are singletons. The sequencing here drew on CD4+ or CD8+ T cells sorted from blood, taken in a trial of the OX40 agonist ivuxolimab. All receptors derive from an adult with an advanced solid tumor such as melanoma, head and neck, liver or kidney cancer.

The rearrangement links TRBV7-8 to TRBJ2-5, with TRBD1 matching over 7 bases. Trimming removed 5 bases from V and 2 bases from J; junction bases left unmatched: 5. The CDR3 totals 14 residues. Germline CDR1 is SGHVS and CDR2 is FQNEAQ. The DNA of the CDR3 is TGTGCCAGCAGCCCGGACAGGAGACAAGAGACCCAGTACTTC. The encoded protein is CASSPDRRQETQYF.

As for this clone: The junction shows a germline mismatch at one end, possibly a read error. The CDR3 loop is CASSTGPAHDF. Written as DNA, the CDR3 is TGTGCCAGCAGCACCGGGCCAGCCCATGACTTC. V and J are TRBV7-9 and TRBJ2-5; D uncertain. The germline gives CDR1 SEHNR, CDR2 FQNEAQ (reference sequence). CDR3 length: 11 amino acids.

This chain joins TRBV28 and TRBJ1-1; 8 nucleotides line up with TRBD1. CDR1 and CDR2 (germline): MDHEN, SYDVKM. The length of the CDR3 is 16 residues. V dropped 6 bases and J dropped 5; count of bases not matched to a gene: 14. Written as DNA, the CDR3 is TGTGCCAGCAGCAGTGACAGGGGCCTAAGATTAACTGAAGCTTTCTTT. Translated: CASSSDRGLRLTEAFF.

The chain combines TRBV9 with TRBJ1-4; possible D gene TRBD1, 6 bases. Germline assignment: CDR1 SGDLS and CDR2 YYNGEE. The V and J ends lost 4 bases and 8 bases respectively, with 15 bases between them. CDR3 size: 14 residues. This CDR3 is CASSTGTSGEKLFF. CDR3 DNA sequence: TGTGCCAGCAGCACCGGGACATCGGGGGAAAAACTGTTTTTT. The entire variable domain, with the rest obtained from reference TRBV9 and TRBJ1-4, is as follows: DSGVTQTPKHLITATGQRVTLRCSPRSGDLSVYWYQQSLDQGLQFLIQYYNGEERAKGNILERFSAQQFPDLHSELNLSSLELGDSALYFCASSTGTSGEKLFFGSGTQLSVL.

The rearrangement joins TRBV6-5 to TRBJ1-6, with D tentatively TRBD1 (5 bases). The CDR3 has 13 residues. The germline V gene encodes CDR1 MNHEY and CDR2 SVGAGI. V lost 6 bases and J 6 bases, leaving 9 bases between the germline ends. In DNA form, the CDR3 reads TGTGCCAGCAGGGGGACTCGTAATTCACCCCTCCACTTT. Its protein product is CASRGTRNSPLHF.

J is TRBJ1-3 and V is TRBV6-1, with D unresolved. Germline CDR1 and CDR2: MNHNS and SASEGT. CDR3 size: 15 residues. Trimming removed 6 bases from V and 0 bases from J, with 12 bases in between. The CDR3 DNA follows: TGTGCCAGCAGACTGACGGAGAACTCTGGAAACACCATATATTTT. It codes for CASRLTENSGNTIYF.

The chain joins TRBV18 to TRBJ2-2, with TRBD1 matching over 7 bases. J was trimmed by 2 bases and V by 0 bases; bases with no gene match: 3. Germline V gene data show CDR1 as KGHSH and CDR2 as LQKENI. The CDR3 has 16 amino acids. The CDR3: CASSPPTGYNTGELFF. The CDR3 region has the DNA TGTGCCAGCTCACCACCGACAGGGTATAACACCGGGGAGCTGTTTTTT.

The chain is built from TRBV9 and TRBJ2-3, with 9 bases matching TRBD2. V lost 5 bases to trimming and J lost 0 bases; unmatched junction nucleotides: 4. The CDR3 has 15 amino acids. CDR1 and CDR2 from the germline V gene are SGDLS and YYNGEE. The CDR3 is CASSSGGASTDTQYF. As DNA, the CDR3 is TGTGCCAGCAGTAGCGGGGGAGCTAGCACAGATACGCAGTATTTT.

This clone was observed a handful of times. The gene calls are TRBV28 and TRBJ2-3; TRBD2 is a possible D gene (5 bases). The CDR3 is 15 amino acids. V was clipped by 6 bases and J by 6 bases, with 19 bases between them. Germline CDR1 MDHEN, CDR2 SYDVKM. This CDR3 is CASRPGGARVDTQYF. The CDR3 DNA sequence: TGTGCCAGCAGACCGGGCGGCGCGCGGGTGGATACGCAGTATTTT.

The chain joins TRBV10-2 to TRBJ2-7, with D tentatively TRBD2 (5 bases). Germline V gene sequence: CDR1 WSHSY, CDR2 SAAADI. The CDR3 has 16 residues. Deletions cut 3 bases from V and 2 bases from J, with 17 bases between. CDR3 DNA sequence: TGCGCCAGCAGTGACGCGGGCTGGGTTGGCACCTACGAGCAGTACTTC. Translation: CASSDAGWVGTYEQYF.

The chain links TRBV28 to TRBJ2-7; the D gene is possibly TRBD1 (5 bases). The CDR3 is 12 amino acids. Trimming left V 6 bases short and J 9 bases short, with 15 bases between. CDR1 is MDHEN, CDR2 SYDVKM, per germline. The CDR3 reads CASRQSGPWQYF. The CDR3, as DNA: TGTGCCAGCAGACAGTCAGGGCCGTGGCAGTACTTC.

This sequence joins TRBV2 and TRBJ2-5; D might be TRBD2 (6 bases). V dropped 6 bases and J dropped 5 bases, with 13 bases sitting between them. Germline lookup yields CDR1 SNHLY and CDR2 FYNNEI. The CDR3 consists of 13 residues. The CDR3 DNA follows: TGTGCCAGCAGGGGCGGGGCAAGTGAGACCCAGTACTTC. It encodes CASRGGASETQYF.

V gene TRBV6-1 combines with J gene TRBJ1-5, with D possibly being TRBD1 (5 bases). V lost 3 bases and J lost 10, with 16 bases in between. Germline lookup yields CDR1 MNHNS and CDR2 SASEGT. The CDR3 runs to 14 residues. The CDR3 nucleotides read TGTGCCAGCAGTGACGGGACGAAATCAGGCCCCCAGCATTTT. Its translation is CASSDGTKSGPQHF.

This clone was picked up a small number of times. V is TRBV25-1 and J is TRBJ1-2, with D tentatively TRBD1 (5 bases). The V gene lost 3 bases and the J gene lost 8 bases, with 10 bases spanning the gap. CDR1 and CDR2 (germline): MGHDK, SYGVNS. The CDR3 consists of 12 residues. CDR3 nucleotides: TGTGCCAGCAGTGAGGGGACTTGGGGCTACACCTTC. It yields the protein CASSEGTWGYTF.

The V call is TRBV5-1, the J call TRBJ1-2; TRBD1 matches at 8 bases. The CDR3 length is 16 residues. Germline CDR1 and CDR2: SGHRS and YFSETQ. V shed 4 bases, J shed 6 bases, and the junction held 14 bases outside the gene matches. The CDR3 sequence is CASSDRLYQGAHGYTF. The CDR3 coding sequence is TGCGCCAGCAGCGACCGCCTATACCAGGGGGCCCATGGCTACACCTTC.

The V and J genes are TRBV27 and TRBJ2-7; 7 bases match TRBD2. Losses at the gene ends were 7 bases for V and 0 bases for J; bases not matched to a gene: 9. Germline loops: CDR1 MNHEY, CDR2 SMNVEV (reference sequence). The CDR3 sequence is 15 residues long. CDR3: CASTKSGRGSYEQYF. The CDR3 coding sequence is TGTGCCAGCACCAAGTCAGGGAGGGGCTCCTACGAGCAGTACTTC.

This chain links TRBV30 with TRBJ2-1; D may correspond to TRBD1 or TRBD2 (5 bases each). Germline CDR1 and CDR2: GTSNPN and SVGIG (reference sequence). Trimming left V 4 bases short and J 8 bases short, with 18 bases between. The CDR3 is 14 amino acids. CDR3 bases: TGTGCCTGGAAGAGGGGCCTCATTCGGGATGAGCAGTTCTTC. Its translation: CAWKRGLIRDEQFF. The entire variable domain, with the rest obtained from reference TRBV30 and TRBJ2-1, is as follows: SQTIHQWPATLVQPVGSPLSLECTVEGTSNPNLYWYRQAAGRGLQLLFYSVGIGQISSEVPQNLSASRPQDRQFILSSKKLLLSDSGFYLCAWKRGLIRDEQFFGPGTRLTVL.

This clone has more than one count but fewer than ten. The V gene is TRBV7-2, the J gene TRBJ1-6; the D gene is possibly TRBD1 (5 bases). The CDR3 sequence is 16 residues long. V lost 2 bases to trimming and J lost 1 base, with 9 bases between them. The germline V gene has CDR1 SGHTA and CDR2 FQGNSA. CDR3 protein: CASSLSQGSYNSPLHF. For the CDR3, the DNA is TGTGCCAGCAGCTTATCTCAGGGTTCCTATAATTCACCCCTCCACTTT.

The chain has TRBV7-3 and TRBJ2-1, with D unclear. This CDR3 is built from 15 residues. CDR1 is SGHTA and CDR2 is FQGTGA in the germline V gene. Trimming pared 0 bases from V and 1 base from J, leaving 7 bases between. In DNA, the CDR3 is TGTGCCAGCAGCTTAACACTGGTTTCCTACAATGAGCAGTTCTTC. Encoded protein: CASSLTLVSYNEQFF.

The rearrangement joins TRBV7-9 to TRBJ2-3; the match to TRBD2 covers 9 bases. The trim removed 6 bases at V and 5 bases at J, leaving 15 bases unmatched. This CDR3 region has 17 residues. Germline V gene lookup returns CDR1 SEHNR and CDR2 FQNEAQ (reference sequence). The CDR3 bases are TGTGCCAGCAGGAAATCGCGGGGGGGAAGTTCGCGAGATACGCAGTATTTT. Translating gives CASRKSRGGSSRDTQYF. Using reference TRBV7-9 and TRBJ2-3 for the parts outside the CDR3, the full variable domain is DTGVSQNPRHKITKRGQNVTFRCDPISEHNRLYWYRQTLGQGPEFLTYFQNEAQLEKSRLLSDRFSAERPKGSFSTLEIQRTEQGDSAMYLCASRKSRGGSSRDTQYFGPGTRLTVL.

CDR3 DNA: TGTGCCAGCAGTTATGCGACAGGACGCGACGAGCAGTACTTC. The encoded protein is CASSYATGRDEQYF. The V and J genes are TRBV6-6 and TRBJ2-7; possibly TRBD1 for D (6 bases). Trimming cost V 3 bases and J 5 bases, with 14 bases left between them. This CDR3 contains 14 residues. Germline values: CDR1 MNHNY, CDR2 SVGAGI (reference sequence).